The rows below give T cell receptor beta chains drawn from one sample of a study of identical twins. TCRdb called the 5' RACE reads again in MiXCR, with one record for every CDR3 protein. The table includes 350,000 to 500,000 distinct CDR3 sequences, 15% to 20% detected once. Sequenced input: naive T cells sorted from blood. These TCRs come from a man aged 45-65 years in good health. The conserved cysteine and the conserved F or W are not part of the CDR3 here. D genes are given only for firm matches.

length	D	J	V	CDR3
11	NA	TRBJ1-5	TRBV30	AWRDYSNQPQH
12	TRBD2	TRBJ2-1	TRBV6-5	ASSYTWTSCEQF
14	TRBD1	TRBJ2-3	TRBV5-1	ASSKPTGKGTDTQY
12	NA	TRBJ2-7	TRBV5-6	ASSLADLGYEQY
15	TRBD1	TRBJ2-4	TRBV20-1	SARTGAQGATKNIQY
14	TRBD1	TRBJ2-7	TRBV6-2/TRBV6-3	ASSYPDRGGPYEQY
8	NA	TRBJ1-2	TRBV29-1	SVSGDGYT
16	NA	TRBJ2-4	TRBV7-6	ASSPRQRGSLAKNIQY
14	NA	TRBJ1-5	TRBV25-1	ASSGAQGGFNQPQH
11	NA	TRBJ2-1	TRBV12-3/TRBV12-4	ASLPDGYNEQF
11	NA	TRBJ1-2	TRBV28	ASSRPGGYGYT
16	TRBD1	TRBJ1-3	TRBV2	ASSDSMAGTGAGNTIY
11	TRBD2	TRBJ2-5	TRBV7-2	ASSTSGGTTQY
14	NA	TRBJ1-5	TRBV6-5	ASSYVGQFSNQPQH
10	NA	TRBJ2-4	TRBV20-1	SARVYRGIQY
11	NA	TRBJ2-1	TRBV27	ASIRDTYNEQF
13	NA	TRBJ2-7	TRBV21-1	ASSKARLRSDEQY
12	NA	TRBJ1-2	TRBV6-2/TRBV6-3	ASSYSIGRFGYT
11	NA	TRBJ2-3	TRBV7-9	ASSLLGADTQY
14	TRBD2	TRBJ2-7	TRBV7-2	ASSSAAGLVSGEQY
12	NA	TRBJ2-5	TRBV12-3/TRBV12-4	ASSLVGGLETQY
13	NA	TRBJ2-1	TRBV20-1	SARRTGIDYNEQF
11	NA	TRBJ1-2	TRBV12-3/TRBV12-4	ASSRGTVEGYT
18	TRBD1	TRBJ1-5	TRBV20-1	SARDKGEAGGPNSNQPQH
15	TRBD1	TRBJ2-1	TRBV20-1	SARDPGQASSYNEQF
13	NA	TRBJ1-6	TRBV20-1	SARGAGTYNSPLH